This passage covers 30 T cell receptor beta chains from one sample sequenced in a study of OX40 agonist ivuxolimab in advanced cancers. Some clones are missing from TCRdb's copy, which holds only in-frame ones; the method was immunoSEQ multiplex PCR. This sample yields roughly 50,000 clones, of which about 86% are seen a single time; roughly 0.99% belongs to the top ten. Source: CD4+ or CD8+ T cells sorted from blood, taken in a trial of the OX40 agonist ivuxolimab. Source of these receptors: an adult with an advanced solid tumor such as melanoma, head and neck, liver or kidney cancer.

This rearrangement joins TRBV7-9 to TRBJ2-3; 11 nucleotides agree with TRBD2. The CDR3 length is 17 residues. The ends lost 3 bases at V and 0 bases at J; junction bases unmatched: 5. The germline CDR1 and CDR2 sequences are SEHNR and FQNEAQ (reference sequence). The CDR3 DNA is TGTGCCAGCAGCTTTGGTCTAGCGGGGGGAAGCACAGATACGCAGTATTTT. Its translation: CASSFGLAGGSTDTQYF. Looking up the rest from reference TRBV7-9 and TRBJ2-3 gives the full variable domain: DTGVSQNPRHKITKRGQNVTFRCDPISEHNRLYWYRQTLGQGPEFLTYFQNEAQLEKSRLLSDRFSAERPKGSFSTLEIQRTEQGDSAMYLCASSFGLAGGSTDTQYFGPGTRLTVL.

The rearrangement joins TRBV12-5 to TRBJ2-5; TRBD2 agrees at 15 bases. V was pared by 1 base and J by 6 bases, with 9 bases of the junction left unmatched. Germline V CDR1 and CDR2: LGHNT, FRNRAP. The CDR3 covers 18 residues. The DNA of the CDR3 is TGTGCTAGTGGTTTGGCCGCGGGACTAGCGGGGGGAGGAAAGACCCAGTACTTC. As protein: CASGLAAGLAGGGKTQYF. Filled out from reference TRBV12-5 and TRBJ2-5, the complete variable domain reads DARVTQTPRHKVTEMGQEVTMRCQPILGHNTVFWYRQTMMQGLELLAYFRNRAPLDDSGMPKDRFSAEMPDATLATLKIQPSEPRDSAVYFCASGLAAGLAGGGKTQYFGPGTRLLVL.

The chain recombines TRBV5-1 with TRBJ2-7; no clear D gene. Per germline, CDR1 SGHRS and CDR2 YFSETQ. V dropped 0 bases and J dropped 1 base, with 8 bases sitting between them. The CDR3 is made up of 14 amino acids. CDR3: CASSLVPGSYEQYF. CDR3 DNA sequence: TGCGCCAGCAGCTTGGTGCCGGGTTCCTACGAGCAGTACTTC.

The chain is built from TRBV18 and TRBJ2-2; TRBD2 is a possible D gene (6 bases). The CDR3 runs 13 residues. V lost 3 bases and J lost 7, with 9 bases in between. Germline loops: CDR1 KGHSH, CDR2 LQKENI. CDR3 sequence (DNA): TGTGCCAGCTCACCGGGAGGAGTCGGGGAGCTGTTTTTT. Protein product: CASSPGGVGELFF.

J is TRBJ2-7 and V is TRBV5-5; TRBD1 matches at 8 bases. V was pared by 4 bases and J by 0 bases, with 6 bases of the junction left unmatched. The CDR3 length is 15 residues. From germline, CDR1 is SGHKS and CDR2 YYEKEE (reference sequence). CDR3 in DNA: TGTGCCAGCAGCGTGGGACAGGAGTACTCCTACGAGCAGTACTTC. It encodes CASSVGQEYSYEQYF.

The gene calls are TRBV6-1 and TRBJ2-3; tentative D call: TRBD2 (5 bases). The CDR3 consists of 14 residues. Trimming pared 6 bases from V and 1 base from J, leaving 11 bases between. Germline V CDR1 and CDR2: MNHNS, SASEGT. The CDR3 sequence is CASRTSGRTDTQYF. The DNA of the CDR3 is TGTGCCAGCAGGACCAGCGGCCGCACAGATACGCAGTATTTT.

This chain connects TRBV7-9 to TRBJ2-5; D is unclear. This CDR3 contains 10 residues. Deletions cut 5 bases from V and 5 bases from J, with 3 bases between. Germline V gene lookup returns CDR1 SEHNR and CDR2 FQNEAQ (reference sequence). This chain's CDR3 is CASSRETQYF. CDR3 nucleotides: TGTGCCAGCAGCCGTGAGACCCAGTACTTC.

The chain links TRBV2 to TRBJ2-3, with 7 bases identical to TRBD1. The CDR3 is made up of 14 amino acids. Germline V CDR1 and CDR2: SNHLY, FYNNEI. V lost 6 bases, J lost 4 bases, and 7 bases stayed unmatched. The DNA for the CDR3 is TGTGCCAGCAGGAAGACCCAGGGGGCAGATACGCAGTATTTT. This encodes CASRKTQGADTQYF.

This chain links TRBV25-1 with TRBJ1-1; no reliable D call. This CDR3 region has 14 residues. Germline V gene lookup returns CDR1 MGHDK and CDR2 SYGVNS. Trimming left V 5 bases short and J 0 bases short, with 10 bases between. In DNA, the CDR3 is TGTGCCAGCAGTTACGCCGGCTTGAACACTGAAGCTTTCTTT. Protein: CASSYAGLNTEAFF.

The CDR3 reads CASSLPSGSGYTF. CDR3 nucleotides: TGCGCCAGCAGCTTGCCCTCCGGGAGTGGCTACACCTTC. This chain links TRBV5-1 with TRBJ1-2; D unclear. CDR3 length equals 13 residues. Trimming pared 1 base from V and 7 bases from J, leaving 11 bases between. Looked up from germline, CDR1 is SGHRS and CDR2 is YFSETQ.

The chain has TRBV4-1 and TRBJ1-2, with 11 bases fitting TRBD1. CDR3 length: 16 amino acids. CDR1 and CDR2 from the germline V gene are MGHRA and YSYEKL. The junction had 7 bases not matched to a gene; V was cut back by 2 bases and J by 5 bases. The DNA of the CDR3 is TGCGCCAGCAGCCAACCAAGGGACAGGGGGATTTATGGCTACACCTTC. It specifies CASSQPRDRGIYGYTF.

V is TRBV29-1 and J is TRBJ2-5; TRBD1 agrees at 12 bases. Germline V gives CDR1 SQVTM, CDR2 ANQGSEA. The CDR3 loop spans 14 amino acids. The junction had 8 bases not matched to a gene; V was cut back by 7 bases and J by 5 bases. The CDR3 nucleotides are TGCAGCGCAGGGACAGGGGGCTTGATGGAGACCCAGTACTTC. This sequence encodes CSAGTGGLMETQYF. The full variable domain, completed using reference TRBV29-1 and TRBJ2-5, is SAVISQKPSRDICQRGTSLTIQCQVDSQVTMMFWYRQQPGQSLTLIATANQGSEATYESGFVIDKFPISRPNLTFSTLTVSNMSPEDSSIYLCSAGTGGLMETQYFGPGTRLLVL.

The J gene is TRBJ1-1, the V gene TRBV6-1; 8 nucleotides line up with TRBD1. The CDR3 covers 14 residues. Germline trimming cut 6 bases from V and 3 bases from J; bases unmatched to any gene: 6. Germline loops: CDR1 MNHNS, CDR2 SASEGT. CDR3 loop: CASRAQGGHTEAFF. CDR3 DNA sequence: TGTGCCAGCAGAGCACAGGGGGGACACACTGAAGCTTTCTTT.

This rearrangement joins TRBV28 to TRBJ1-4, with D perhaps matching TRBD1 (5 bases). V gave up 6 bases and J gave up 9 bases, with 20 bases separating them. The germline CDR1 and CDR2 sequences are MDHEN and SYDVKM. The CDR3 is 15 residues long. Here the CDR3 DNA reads TGTGCCAGCAGCGTCGCGCGGGGGTACGTGAAAAAACTGTTTTTT. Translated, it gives CASSVARGYVKKLFF.

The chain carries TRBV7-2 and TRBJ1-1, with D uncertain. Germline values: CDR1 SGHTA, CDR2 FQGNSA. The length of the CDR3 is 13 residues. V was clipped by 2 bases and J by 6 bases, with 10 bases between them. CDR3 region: CASSLITSAEAFF. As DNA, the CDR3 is TGTGCCAGCAGCTTAATAACGTCAGCTGAAGCTTTCTTT.

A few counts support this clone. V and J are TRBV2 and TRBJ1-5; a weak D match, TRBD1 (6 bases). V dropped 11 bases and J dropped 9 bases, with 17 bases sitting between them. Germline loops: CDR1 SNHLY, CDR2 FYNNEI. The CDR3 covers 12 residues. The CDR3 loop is CALGDTGGPQHF. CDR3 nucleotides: TGTGCCCTTGGGGACACCGGGGGGCCCCAGCATTTT.

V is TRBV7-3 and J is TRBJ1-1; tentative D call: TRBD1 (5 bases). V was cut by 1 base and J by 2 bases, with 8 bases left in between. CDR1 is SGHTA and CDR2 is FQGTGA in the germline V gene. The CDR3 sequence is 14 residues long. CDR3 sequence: CASSLRDGNTEAFF. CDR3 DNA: TGTGCCAGCAGCTTAAGGGACGGTAACACTGAAGCTTTCTTT.

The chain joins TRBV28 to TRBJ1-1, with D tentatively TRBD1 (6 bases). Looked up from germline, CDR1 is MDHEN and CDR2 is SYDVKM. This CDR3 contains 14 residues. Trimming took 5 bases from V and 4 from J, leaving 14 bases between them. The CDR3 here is CASSLHTGSTEAFF. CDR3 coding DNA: TGTGCCAGCAGTCTCCACACAGGGAGCACTGAAGCTTTCTTT. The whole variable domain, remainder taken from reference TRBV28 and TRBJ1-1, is DVKVTQSSRYLVKRTGEKVFLECVQDMDHENMFWYRQDPGLGLRLIYFSYDVKMKEKGDIPEGYSVSREKKERFSLILESASTNQTSMYLCASSLHTGSTEAFFGQGTRLTVV.

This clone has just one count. The CDR3 reads CASSLGQEYNEQFF. The CDR3 DNA sequence: TGTGCCAGCAGTCTGGGACAGGAGTACAATGAGCAGTTCTTC. This chain uses TRBV6-5 with TRBJ2-1, with 8 positions matching TRBD1. The V gene end was trimmed by 5 bases and the J gene end by 4 bases; junction bases not matched to a gene: 4. Germline CDR1 MNHEY, CDR2 SVGAGI. This CDR3 is built from 14 residues.

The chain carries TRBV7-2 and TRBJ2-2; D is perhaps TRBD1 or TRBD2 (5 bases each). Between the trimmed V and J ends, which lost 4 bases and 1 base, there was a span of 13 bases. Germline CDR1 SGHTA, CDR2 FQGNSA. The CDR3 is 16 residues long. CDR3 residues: CASSSTGTVNTGELFF. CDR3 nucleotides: TGTGCCAGCAGCTCAACCGGGACGGTGAACACCGGGGAGCTGTTTTTT.

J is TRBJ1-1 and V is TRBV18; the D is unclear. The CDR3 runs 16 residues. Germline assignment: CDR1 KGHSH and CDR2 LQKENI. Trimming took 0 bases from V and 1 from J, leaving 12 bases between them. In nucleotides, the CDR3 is TGTGCCAGCTCACCACCTGAGGTTGCGGCGAACACTGAAGCTTTCTTT. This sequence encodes CASSPPEVAANTEAFF.

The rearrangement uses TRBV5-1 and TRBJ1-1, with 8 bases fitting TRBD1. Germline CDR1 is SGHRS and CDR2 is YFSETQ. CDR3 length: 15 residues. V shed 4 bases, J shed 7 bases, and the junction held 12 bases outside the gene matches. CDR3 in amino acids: CASSTSAGGGIEAFF. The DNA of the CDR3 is TGCGCCAGCAGCACTTCCGCAGGGGGCGGAATTGAAGCTTTCTTT.

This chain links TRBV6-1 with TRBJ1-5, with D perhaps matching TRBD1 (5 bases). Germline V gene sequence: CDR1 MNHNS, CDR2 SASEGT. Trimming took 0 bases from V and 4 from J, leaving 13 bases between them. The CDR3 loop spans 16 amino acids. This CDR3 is CASSEALRGRNQPQHF. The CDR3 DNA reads TGTGCCAGCAGTGAAGCGCTTCGGGGGAGGAATCAGCCCCAGCATTTT.

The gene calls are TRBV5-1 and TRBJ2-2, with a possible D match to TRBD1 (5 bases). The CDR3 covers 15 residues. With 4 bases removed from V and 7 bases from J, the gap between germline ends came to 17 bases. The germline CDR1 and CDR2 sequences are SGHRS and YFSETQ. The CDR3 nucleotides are TGCGCCAGCAGCACATACCCTAGGGGCGTCGGGGAGCTGTTTTTT. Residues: CASSTYPRGVGELFF.

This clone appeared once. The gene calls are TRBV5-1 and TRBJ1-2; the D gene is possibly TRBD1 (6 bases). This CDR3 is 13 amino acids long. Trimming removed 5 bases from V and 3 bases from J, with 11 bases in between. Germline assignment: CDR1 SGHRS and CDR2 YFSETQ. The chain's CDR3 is CASRAGVDYGYTF. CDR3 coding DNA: TGCGCCAGCAGGGCAGGGGTCGACTATGGCTACACCTTC.

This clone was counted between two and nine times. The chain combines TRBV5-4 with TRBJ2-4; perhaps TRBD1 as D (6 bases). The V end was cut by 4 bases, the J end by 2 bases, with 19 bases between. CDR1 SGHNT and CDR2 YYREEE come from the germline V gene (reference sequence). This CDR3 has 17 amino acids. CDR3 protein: CASSAPGRGVSKNIQYF. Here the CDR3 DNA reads TGTGCCAGCAGCGCCCCGGGCAGGGGAGTTTCCAAAAACATTCAGTACTTC.

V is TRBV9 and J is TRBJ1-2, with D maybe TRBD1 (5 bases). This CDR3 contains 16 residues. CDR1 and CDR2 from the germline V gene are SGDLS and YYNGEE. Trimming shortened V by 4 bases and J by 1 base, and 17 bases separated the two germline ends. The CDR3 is CASSSQAPHVNYGYTF. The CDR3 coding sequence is TGTGCCAGCAGCTCACAGGCGCCCCACGTTAACTATGGCTACACCTTC.

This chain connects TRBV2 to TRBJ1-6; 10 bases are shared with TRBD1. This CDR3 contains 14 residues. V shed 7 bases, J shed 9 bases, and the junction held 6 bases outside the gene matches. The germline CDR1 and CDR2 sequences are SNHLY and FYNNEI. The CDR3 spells CASIRDRGGSPLHF. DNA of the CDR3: TGTGCCAGCATTCGGGACAGGGGCGGTTCACCCCTCCACTTT. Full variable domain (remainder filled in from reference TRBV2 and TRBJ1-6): EPEVTQTPSHQVTQMGQEVILRCVPISNHLYFYWYRQILGQKVEFLVSFYNNEISEKSEIFDDQFSVERPDGSNFTLKIRSTKLEDSAMYFCASIRDRGGSPLHFGNGTRLTVT.

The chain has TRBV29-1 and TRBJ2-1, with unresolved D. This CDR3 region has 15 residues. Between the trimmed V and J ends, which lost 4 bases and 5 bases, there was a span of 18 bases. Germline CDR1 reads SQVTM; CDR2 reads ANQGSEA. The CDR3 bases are TGCAGCGTTGGTCTTTCGTCTGATTTTGACAATGAGCAGTTCTTC. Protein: CSVGLSSDFDNEQFF.

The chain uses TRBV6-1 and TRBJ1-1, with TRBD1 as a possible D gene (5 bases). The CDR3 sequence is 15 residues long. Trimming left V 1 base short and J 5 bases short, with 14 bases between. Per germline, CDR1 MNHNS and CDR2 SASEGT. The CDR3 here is CASSEGGAGKTEAFF. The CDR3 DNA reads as TGTGCCAGCAGTGAAGGTGGGGCCGGGAAAACTGAAGCTTTCTTT.